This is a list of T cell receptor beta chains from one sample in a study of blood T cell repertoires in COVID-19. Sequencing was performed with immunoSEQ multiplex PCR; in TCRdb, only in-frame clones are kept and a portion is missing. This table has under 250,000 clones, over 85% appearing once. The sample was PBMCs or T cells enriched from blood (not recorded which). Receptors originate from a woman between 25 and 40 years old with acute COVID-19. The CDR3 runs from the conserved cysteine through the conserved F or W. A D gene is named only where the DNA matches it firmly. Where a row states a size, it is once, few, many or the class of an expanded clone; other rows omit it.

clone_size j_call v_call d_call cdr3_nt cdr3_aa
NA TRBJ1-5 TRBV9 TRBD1 TGTGCCAGCAGTTCTCCGGGACAGGGGTTGGGTAGCAATCAGCCCCAGCATTTT CASSSPGQGLGSNQPQHF
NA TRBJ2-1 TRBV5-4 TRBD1 TGTGCCAGCAGCTTGGGGGGTGGACAGGGGGTACACAATGAGCAGTTCTTC CASSLGGGQGVHNEQFF
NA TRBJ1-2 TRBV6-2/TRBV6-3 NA TGTGCCAGCAGTTTGGGGGGTCCGGGCTATGGCTACACCTTC CASSLGGPGYGYTF
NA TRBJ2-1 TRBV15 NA TGTGCCACCAGCAGAGAATCGGGGACCTACAATGAGCAGTTCTTC CATSRESGTYNEQFF
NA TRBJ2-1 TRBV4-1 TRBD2 TGCGCCAGCAGCCGGGGAGGACTAGCGGGGACGGGAGAGTTGTTCTTC CASSRGGLAGTGELFF
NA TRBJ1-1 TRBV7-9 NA TGTGCCAGCAGCTTTTATGCAGGGCCCAACACTGAAGCTTTCTTT CASSFYAGPNTEAFF
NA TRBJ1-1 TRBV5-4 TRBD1 TGTGCCAGCAGCAGAATGAACAGGGGACCGTCGAAGAACACTGAAGCTTTCTTT CASSRMNRGPSKNTEAFF
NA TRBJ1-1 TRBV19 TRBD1 TGTGCCAGTAGTATAGGGGACAGGGGTAGAGGCACTGAAGCTTTCTTT CASSIGDRGRGTEAFF
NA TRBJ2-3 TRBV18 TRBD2 TGTGCCAGCTCACCAGCGGGGGAGTTTACAGATACGCAGTATTTT CASSPAGEFTDTQYF
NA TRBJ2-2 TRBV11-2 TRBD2 TGTGCCAGCAGCCCACGGGGGGGTTCGAACACCGGGGAGCTGTTTTTT CASSPRGGSNTGELFF
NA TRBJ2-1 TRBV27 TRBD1 TGTGCCAGCACCCATAGACAGGGTTTCGACAATGAGCAGTTCTTC CASTHRQGFDNEQFF
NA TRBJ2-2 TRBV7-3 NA TGTGCCAGCAGCTTAGTGAGTTGGGGAGTCGGCGGGGAGCTGTTTTTT CASSLVSWGVGGELFF
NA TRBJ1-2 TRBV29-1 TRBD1 TGCAGCGTTCGACAGGGGGCGGACTATGGCTACACCTTC CSVRQGADYGYTF
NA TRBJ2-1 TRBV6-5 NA TGTGCCAGCAGTTATCGGGTGGGCTACAATGAGCAGTTCTTC CASSYRVGYNEQFF
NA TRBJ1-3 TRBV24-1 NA TGTGCCACCAGTGACGGTCGACAGAAAAACACCATATATTTT CATSDGRQKNTIYF
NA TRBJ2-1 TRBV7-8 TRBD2 TGTGCCAGCAGCTTAGGGGGCGGGGGCTCCTACAATGAGCAGTTCTTC CASSLGGGGSYNEQFF
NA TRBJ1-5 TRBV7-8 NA TGTGCCAGCACCGTCAGCAGGGGAAGCAATCAGCCCCAGCATTTT CASTVSRGSNQPQHF
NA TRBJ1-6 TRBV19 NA TGTGCCAGTAGTGAGCAGGCCAATTCACCCCTCCACTTT CASSEQANSPLHF
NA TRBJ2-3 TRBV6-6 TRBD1 TGTGCCAGCAGTTCGGGACAGAACACAGATACGCAGTATTTT CASSSGQNTDTQYF
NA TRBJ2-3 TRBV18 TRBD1 TGTGCCAGCTCACAACTTTTCAGACAGGGGAAGGTCACAGATACGCAGTATTTT CASSQLFRQGKVTDTQYF
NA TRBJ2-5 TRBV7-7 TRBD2 TGTGCCAGCAGCTCGGGACTAGCGGGACCACAAGAGACCCAGTACTTC CASSSGLAGPQETQYF
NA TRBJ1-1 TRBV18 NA TGTGCCAGCTCACCCCCTGGCGGAGGAAGCACTGAAGCTTTCTTT CASSPPGGGSTEAFF
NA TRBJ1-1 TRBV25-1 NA TGTGCCAGCACTTACCAGGGGCAGGACACTGAAGCTTTCTTT CASTYQGQDTEAFF
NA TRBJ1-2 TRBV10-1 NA TGCGCCAGCAGTGATTTCGACTATGGCTACACCTTC CASSDFDYGYTF
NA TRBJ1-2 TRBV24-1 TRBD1 TGTGCCACCAGATCCGGACAGGGGGCTGGTGGCTACACCTTC CATRSGQGAGGYTF
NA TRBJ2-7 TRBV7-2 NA TGTGCCAGCAGCTTAGCCCAGCAGCGCCGGGACGAGCAGTACTTC CASSLAQQRRDEQYF
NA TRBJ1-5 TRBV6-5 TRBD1 TGTGCCAGCGCCGACAGGGGCCAGAGGCCCCAGCATTTT CASADRGQRPQHF
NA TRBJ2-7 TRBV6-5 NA TGTGCCAGCAGTCCACTAACCCTCGCCTACGAGCAGTACTTC CASSPLTLAYEQYF
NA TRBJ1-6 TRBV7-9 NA TGTGCCAGCAGCTTAGACAGTTCACCCCTCCACTTT CASSLDSSPLHF
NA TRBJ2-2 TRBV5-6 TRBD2 TGTGCCAGCCTCCGGGGGGGAAACACCGGGGAGCTGTTTTTT CASLRGGNTGELFF
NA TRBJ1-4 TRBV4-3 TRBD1 TGCGCCAGCAGCCAAGGACGGACAGGACATAATGAAAAACTGTTTTTT CASSQGRTGHNEKLFF
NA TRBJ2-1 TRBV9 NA TGTGCCAGCAGCGTATTGGCAGGAGGTATGACTGAGCAGTTCTTC CASSVLAGGMTEQFF
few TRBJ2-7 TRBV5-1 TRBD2 TGCGCCAGCAGCCTCCGGACTAGCGGGGGGGAACATGAGCAGTACTTC CASSLRTSGGEHEQYF
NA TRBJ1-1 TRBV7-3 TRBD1 TGTGCCAGCAGCTTAACTCAGGGGGCCGAAGCTTTCTTT CASSLTQGAEAFF
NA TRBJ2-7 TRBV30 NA TGTGCCTGGAGTGTAACAGGTTCCTACGAGCAGTACTTC CAWSVTGSYEQYF
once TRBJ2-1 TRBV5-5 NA TGTGCCAGCAGCTTGGGGGCGGCTACAGGTGAGCAGTTCTTC CASSLGAATGEQFF
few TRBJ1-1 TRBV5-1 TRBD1 TGCGCCAGCAGCTTGGAGGCAGGGGGCCGGAACACTGAAGCTTTCTTT CASSLEAGGRNTEAFF